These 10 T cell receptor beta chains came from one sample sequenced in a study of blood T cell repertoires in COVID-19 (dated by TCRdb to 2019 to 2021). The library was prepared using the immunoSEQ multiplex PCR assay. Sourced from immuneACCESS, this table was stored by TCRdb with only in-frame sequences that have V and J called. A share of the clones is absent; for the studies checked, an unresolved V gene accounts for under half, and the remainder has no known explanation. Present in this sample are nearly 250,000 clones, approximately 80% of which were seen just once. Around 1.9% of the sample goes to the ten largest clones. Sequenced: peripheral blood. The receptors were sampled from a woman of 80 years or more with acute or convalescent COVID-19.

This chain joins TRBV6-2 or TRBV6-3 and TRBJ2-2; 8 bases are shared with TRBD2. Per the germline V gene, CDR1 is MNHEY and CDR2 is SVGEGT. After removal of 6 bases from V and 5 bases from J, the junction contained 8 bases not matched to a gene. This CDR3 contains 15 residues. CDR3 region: CASRPEGGRTGELFF. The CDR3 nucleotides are TGTGCCAGCAGACCTGAAGGCGGGAGGACCGGGGAGCTGTTTTTT.

In nucleotides, the CDR3 is TGTGCCAGCAGCTTAGGCGATCAGGCCCCTTCGACAGAGCCCCAGCATTTT. Translated: CASSLGDQAPSTEPQHF. The chain combines TRBV7-8 with TRBJ1-5; D is possibly TRBD1 (5 bases). This CDR3 region has 17 residues. Trimming shortened V by 1 base and J by 8 bases, and 21 bases separated the two germline ends. Germline V gene sequence: CDR1 SGHVS, CDR2 FQNEAQ.

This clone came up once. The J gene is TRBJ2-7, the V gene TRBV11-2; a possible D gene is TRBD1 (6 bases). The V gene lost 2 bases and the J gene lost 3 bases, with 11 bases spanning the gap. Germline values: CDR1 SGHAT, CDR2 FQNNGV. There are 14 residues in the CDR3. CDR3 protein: CASSLTRDIYEQYF. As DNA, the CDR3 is TGTGCCAGCAGCTTAACCCGGGACATCTACGAGCAGTACTTC. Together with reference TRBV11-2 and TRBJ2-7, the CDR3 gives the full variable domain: EAGVAQSPRYKIIEKRQSVAFWCNPISGHATLYWYQQILGQGPKLLIQFQNNGVVDDSQLPKDRFSAERLKGVDSTLKIQPAKLEDSAVYLCASSLTRDIYEQYFGPGTRLTVT.

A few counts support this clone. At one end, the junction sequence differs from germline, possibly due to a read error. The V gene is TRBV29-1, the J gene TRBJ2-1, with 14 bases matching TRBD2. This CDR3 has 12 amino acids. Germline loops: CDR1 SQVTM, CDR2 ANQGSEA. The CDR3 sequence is CSVLGLAGEKLF. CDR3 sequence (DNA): TGCAGCGTGCTGGGACTAGCGGGAGAGAAACTCTTC.

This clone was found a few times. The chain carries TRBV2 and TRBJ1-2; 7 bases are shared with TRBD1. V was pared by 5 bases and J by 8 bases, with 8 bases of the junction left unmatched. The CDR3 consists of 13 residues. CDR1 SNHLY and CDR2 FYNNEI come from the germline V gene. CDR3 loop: CASSRDWDRGYTF. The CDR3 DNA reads TGTGCCAGCAGTCGAGATTGGGACAGAGGCTACACCTTC.

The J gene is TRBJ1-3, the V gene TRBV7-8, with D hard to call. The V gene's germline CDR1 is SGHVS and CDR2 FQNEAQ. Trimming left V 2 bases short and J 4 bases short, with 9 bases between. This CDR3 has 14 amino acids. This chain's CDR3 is CASSLTESGNTIYF. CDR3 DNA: TGTGCCAGCAGCTTAACAGAATCCGGAAACACCATATATTTT.

The CDR3 DNA sequence: TGTGCCTGGACCAGGGACACCTCTAACTATGGCTACACCTTC. Protein: CAWTRDTSNYGYTF. The chain has TRBV30 and TRBJ1-2; D is possibly TRBD1 (6 bases). The germline V gene encodes CDR1 GTSNPN and CDR2 SVGIG (reference sequence). The CDR3 spans 14 residues. Trimming pared 4 bases from V and 0 bases from J, leaving 12 bases between. The full variable domain, completed using reference TRBV30 and TRBJ1-2, is SQTIHQWPATLVQPVGSPLSLECTVEGTSNPNLYWYRQAAGRGLQLLFYSVGIGQISSEVPQNLSASRPQDRQFILSSKKLLLSDSGFYLCAWTRDTSNYGYTFGSGTRLTVV.

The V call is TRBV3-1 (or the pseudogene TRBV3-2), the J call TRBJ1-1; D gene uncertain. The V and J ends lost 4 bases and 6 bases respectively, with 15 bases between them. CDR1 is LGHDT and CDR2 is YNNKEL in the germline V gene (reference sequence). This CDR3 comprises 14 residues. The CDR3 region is CASSLATFNAEAFF. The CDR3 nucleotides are TGTGCCAGCAGCCTCGCCACATTTAACGCTGAAGCTTTCTTT.

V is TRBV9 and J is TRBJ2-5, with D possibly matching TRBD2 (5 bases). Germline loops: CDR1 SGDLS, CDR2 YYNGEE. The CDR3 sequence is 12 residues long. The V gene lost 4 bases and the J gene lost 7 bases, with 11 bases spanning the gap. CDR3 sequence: CASSLGEGTQYF. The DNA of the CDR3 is TGTGCCAGCAGCTTGGGAGAGGGGACCCAGTACTTC.

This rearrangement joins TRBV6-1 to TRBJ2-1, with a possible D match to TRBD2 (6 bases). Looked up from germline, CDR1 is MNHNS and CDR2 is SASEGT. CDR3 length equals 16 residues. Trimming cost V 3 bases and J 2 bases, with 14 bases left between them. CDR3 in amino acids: CASSDHRPSAYNEQFF. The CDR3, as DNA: TGTGCCAGCAGTGATCACAGGCCTAGCGCCTACAATGAGCAGTTCTTC.